One and the same sample provided the 8 T cell receptor beta chains below, sequenced in a study of cytomegalovirus exposure and HLA in healthy donors. It was with 60 Vbeta and 13 Jbeta primers that the PCR ran. Assay: immunoSEQ multiplex PCR; the TCRdb copy retains only in-frame clones and omits some. The sample has roughly 150,000 clones; about two thirds are singletons. The sample comprised PBMCs. These TCRs come from a man between 40 and 49 years old in good health and CMV-seronegative.

The rearrangement joins TRBV19 to TRBJ1-6, with 8 bases aligning to TRBD1. V trimming: 2 bases; J trimming: 5 bases; junction bases outside the gene matches: 2. Germline-derived CDR1 and CDR2 are LNHDA and SQIVND (reference sequence). CDR3 size: 15 residues. The CDR3 spells CASSILQGDNSPLHF. CDR3 DNA sequence: TGTGCCAGTAGTATATTACAGGGGGATAATTCACCCCTCCACTTT. The entire variable domain, with the rest obtained from reference TRBV19 and TRBJ1-6, is as follows: DGGITQSPKYLFRKEGQNVTLSCEQNLNHDAMYWYRQDPGQGLRLIYYSQIVNDFQKGDIAEGYSVSREKKESFPLTVTSAQKNPTAFYLCASSILQGDNSPLHFGNGTRLTVT.

This chain uses TRBV4-3 with TRBJ2-7, with D possibly matching TRBD2 (5 bases). The CDR3 is 16 residues long. Germline V gene data show CDR1 as LGHNA and CDR2 as YSLEER. Trimming pared 1 base from V and 2 bases from J, leaving 15 bases between. CDR3 nucleotides: TGCGCCAGCAGCCAAGGCCGAGGGAGAGCCACCTACGAGCAGTACTTC. It is translated as CASSQGRGRATYEQYF.

The rearrangement uses TRBV30 and TRBJ2-2; 11 nucleotides align to TRBD2. V was pared by 4 bases and J by 5 bases, with 18 bases of the junction left unmatched. The CDR3 consists of 19 residues. CDR1 GTSNPN and CDR2 SVGIG come from the germline V gene (reference sequence). The CDR3 nucleotides are TGTGCCTGGAAGGTCGGGGACAGGGAACTAGCGGGAGTGACCGGGGAGCTGTTTTTT. It translates to CAWKVGDRELAGVTGELFF. The full variable domain, rest sourced from reference TRBV30 and TRBJ2-2, is SQTIHQWPATLVQPVGSPLSLECTVEGTSNPNLYWYRQAAGRGLQLLFYSVGIGQISSEVPQNLSASRPQDRQFILSSKKLLLSDSGFYLCAWKVGDRELAGVTGELFFGEGSRLTVL.

This clone was seen once. This chain joins TRBV4-1 and TRBJ1-3, with 9 positions matching TRBD1. After removal of 5 bases from V and 4 bases from J, the junction contained 6 bases not matched to a gene. Germline V gene lookup returns CDR1 MGHRA and CDR2 YSYEKL. The CDR3 covers 15 residues. CDR3 bases: TGCGCCAGCAGCAAACAGGGGGCTTTCGGAAACACCATATATTTT. Translation gives CASSKQGAFGNTIYF.

The rearrangement links TRBV7-2 to TRBJ2-7; TRBD2 matches 8 bases. Germline CDR1 is SGHTA and CDR2 is FQGNSA. The CDR3 spans 13 residues. The J segment lost 7 bases and the V segment lost 4 bases, leaving 6 bases of the junction unmatched. CDR3 DNA sequence: TGTGCCAGCAGCTCGACGGTAGCGGGAGAGCAGTACTTC. Translation gives CASSSTVAGEQYF.

The chain uses TRBV2 and TRBJ2-5; TRBD2 matches at 11 bases. Trimming removed 5 bases from V and 3 bases from J; junction bases left unmatched: 5. The CDR3 is made up of 15 amino acids. In germline, CDR1 is SNHLY, CDR2 FYNNEI. For the CDR3, the DNA is TGTGCCAGCAGTCGGCTAGCGGGGGGCGAAGAGACCCAGTACTTC. Its translation: CASSRLAGGEETQYF.

The rearrangement links TRBV2 to TRBJ2-5; 7 bases match TRBD1. V dropped 5 bases and J dropped 4; count of bases not matched to a gene: 7. The CDR3 spans 14 residues. Germline V gene lookup returns CDR1 SNHLY and CDR2 FYNNEI. CDR3: CASSRQGAVETQYF. Here the CDR3 DNA reads TGTGCCAGCAGTCGACAGGGAGCGGTAGAGACCCAGTACTTC.

The genes are TRBV27 and TRBJ2-7, with a weak D call TRBD2 (6 bases). Trimming removed 3 bases from V and 2 bases from J, with 11 bases in between. This CDR3 has 14 residues. Germline CDR1 is MNHEY and CDR2 is SMNVEV (reference sequence). As DNA, the CDR3 is TGTGCCAGCAGTTTGTCGGGGGAGACCTACGAGCAGTACTTC. Translation gives CASSLSGETYEQYF.